This entry is about one TCR beta chain. The data originate from a study of blood T cell repertoires in COVID-19. Measured with immunoSEQ multiplex PCR; TCRdb has only the in-frame clones, and not every one. The table shows just over 250,000 clones, with 86% occurring only once. From germline, CDR1 is DFQATT and CDR2 SNEGSKA (reference sequence). V lost 3 bases and J lost 4, with 15 bases in between. The CDR3 has 14 residues. The chain has TRBV20-1 and TRBJ1-2; D possibly corresponds to TRBD1 (6 bases). Sequenced: peripheral blood. This receptor was identified in a middle-aged man who had recovered from COVID-19. CDR3 DNA: TGCAGTGCTAGTCACCAGGGGACCATCTATGGCTACACCTTC. It specifies CSASHQGTIYGYTF.